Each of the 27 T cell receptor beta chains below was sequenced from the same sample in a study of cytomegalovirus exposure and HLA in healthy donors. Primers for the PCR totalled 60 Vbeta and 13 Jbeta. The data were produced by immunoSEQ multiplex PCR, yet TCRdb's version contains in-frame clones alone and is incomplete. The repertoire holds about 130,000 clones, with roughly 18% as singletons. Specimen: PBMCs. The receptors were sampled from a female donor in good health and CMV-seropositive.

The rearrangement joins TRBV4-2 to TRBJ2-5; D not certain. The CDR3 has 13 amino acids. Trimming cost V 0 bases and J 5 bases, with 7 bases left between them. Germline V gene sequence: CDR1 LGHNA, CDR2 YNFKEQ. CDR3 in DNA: TGTGCCAGCAGCCAAGATCCCAGGGAGACCCAGTACTTC. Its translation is CASSQDPRETQYF.

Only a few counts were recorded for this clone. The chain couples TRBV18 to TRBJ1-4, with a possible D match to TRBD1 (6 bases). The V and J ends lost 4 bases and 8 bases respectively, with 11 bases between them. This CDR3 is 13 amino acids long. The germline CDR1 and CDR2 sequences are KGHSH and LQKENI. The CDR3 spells CASSLQGKEKLFF. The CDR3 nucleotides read TGTGCCAGCTCACTACAGGGAAAGGAAAAACTGTTTTTT.

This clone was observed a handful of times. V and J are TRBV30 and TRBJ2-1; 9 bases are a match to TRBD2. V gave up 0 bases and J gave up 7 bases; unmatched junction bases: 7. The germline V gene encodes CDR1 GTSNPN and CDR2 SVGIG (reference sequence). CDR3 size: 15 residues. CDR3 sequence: CAWSVRAGGWNEQFF. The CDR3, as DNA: TGTGCCTGGAGTGTACGAGCGGGAGGATGGAATGAGCAGTTCTTC.

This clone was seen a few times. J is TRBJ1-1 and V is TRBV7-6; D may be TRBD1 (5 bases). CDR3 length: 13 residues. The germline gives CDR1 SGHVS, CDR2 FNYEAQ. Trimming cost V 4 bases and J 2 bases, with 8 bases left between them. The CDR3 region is CASSSTVNTEAFF. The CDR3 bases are TGTGCCAGCAGCTCGACAGTTAACACTGAAGCTTTCTTT.

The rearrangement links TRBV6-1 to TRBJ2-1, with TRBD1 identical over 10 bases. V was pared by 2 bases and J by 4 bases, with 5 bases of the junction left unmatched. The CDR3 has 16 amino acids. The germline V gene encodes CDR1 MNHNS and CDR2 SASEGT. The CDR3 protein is CASSEWGTGDYNEQFF. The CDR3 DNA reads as TGTGCCAGCAGTGAATGGGGGACAGGGGATTACAATGAGCAGTTCTTC.

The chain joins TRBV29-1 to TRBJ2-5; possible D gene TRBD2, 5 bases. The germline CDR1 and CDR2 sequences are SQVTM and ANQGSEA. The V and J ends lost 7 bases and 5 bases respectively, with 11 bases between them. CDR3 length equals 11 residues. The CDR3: CSAGIRETQYF. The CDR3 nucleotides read TGCAGCGCCGGGATCAGGGAGACCCAGTACTTC.

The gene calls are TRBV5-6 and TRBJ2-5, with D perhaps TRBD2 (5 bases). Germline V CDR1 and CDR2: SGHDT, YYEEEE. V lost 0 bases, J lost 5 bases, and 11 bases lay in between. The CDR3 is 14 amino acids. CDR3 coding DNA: TGTGCCAGCAGCTTGGTTTCCGGGATCGAGACCCAGTACTTC. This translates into CASSLVSGIETQYF.

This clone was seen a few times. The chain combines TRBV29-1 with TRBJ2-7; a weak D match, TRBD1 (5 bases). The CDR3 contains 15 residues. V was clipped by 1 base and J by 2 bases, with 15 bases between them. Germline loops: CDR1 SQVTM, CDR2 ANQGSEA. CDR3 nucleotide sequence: TGCAGCGTTGAAGGAGACAGTCAGAACCCCTACGAGCAGTACTTC. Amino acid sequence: CSVEGDSQNPYEQYF.

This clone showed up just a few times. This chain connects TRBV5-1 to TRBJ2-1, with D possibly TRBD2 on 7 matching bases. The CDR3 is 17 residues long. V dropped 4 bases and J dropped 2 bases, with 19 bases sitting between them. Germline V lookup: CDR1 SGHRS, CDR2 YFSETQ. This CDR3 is CASSPLGAGVTYNEQFF. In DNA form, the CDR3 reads TGCGCCAGCAGCCCGCTGGGGGCGGGGGTAACCTACAATGAGCAGTTCTTC.

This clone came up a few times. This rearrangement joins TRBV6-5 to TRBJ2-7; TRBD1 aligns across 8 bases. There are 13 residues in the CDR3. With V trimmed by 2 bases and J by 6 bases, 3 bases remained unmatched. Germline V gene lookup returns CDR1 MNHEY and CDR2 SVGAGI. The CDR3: CASSYGTGGEQYF. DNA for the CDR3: TGTGCCAGCAGTTACGGGACAGGCGGCGAGCAGTACTTC.

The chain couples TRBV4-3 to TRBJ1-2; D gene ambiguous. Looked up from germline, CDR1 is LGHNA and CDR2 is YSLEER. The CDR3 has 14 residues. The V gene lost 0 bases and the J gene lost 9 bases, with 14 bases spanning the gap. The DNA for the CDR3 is TGCGCCAGCAGCCAAGAACCCCGATGGAGGCGCTACACCTTC. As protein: CASSQEPRWRRYTF.

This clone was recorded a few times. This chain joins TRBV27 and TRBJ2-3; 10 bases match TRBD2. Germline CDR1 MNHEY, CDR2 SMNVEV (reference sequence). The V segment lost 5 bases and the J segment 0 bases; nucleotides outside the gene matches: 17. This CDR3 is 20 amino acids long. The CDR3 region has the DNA TGTGCCAGCAGTACCGTGTCTAGCGGGGGCTACATCGGTAGCACAGATACGCAGTATTTT. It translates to CASSTVSSGGYIGSTDTQYF.

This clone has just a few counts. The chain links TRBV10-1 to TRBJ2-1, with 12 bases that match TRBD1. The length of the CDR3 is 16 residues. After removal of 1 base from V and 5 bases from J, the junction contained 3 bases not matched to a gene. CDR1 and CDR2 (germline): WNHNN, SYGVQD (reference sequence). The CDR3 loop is CASSEYRDRGHNEQFF. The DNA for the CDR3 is TGCGCCAGCAGTGAGTACCGGGACAGGGGGCACAATGAGCAGTTCTTC.

In nucleotides, the CDR3 is TGTGCCTGGAGTTCCGGCGGGACGAACACCGGGGAGCTGTTTTTT. Translating gives CAWSSGGTNTGELFF. The chain uses TRBV30 and TRBJ2-2; a weak D match, TRBD2 (6 bases). Germline V lookup: CDR1 GTSNPN, CDR2 SVGIG (reference sequence). The CDR3 runs 15 residues. Trimming pared 2 bases from V and 0 bases from J, leaving 10 bases between.

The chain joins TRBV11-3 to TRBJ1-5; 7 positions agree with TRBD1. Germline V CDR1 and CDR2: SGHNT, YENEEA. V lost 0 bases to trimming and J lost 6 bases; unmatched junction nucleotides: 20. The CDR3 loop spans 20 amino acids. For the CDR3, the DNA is TGTGCCAGCAGCTTAGATTCCAAAGACAGACAGGGAACAGCGAGTCAGCCCCAGCATTTT. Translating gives CASSLDSKDRQGTASQPQHF.

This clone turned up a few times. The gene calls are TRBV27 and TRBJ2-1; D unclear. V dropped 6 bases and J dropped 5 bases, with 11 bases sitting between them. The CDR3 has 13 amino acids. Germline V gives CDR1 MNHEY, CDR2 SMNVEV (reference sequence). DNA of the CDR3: TGTGCCAGCAGCCCCTGGAGCAACAATGAGCAGTTCTTC. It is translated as CASSPWSNNEQFF.

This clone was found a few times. The CDR3: CASSQDRGPYEQYF. CDR3 bases: TGCGCCAGCAGCCAAGACAGGGGGCCATACGAGCAGTACTTC. The rearrangement links TRBV4-1 to TRBJ2-7, with 8 bases aligning to TRBD1. The CDR3 consists of 14 residues. Germline V gene sequence: CDR1 MGHRA, CDR2 YSYEKL. The J segment lost 4 bases and the V segment lost 0 bases, leaving 2 bases of the junction unmatched.

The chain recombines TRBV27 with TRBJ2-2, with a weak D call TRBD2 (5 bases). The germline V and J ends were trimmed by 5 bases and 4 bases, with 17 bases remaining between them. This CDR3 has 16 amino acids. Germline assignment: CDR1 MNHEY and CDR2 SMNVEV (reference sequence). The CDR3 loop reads CASSNLALVSTGELFF. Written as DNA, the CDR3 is TGTGCCAGCAGTAATCTCGCACTAGTTTCCACCGGGGAGCTGTTTTTT.

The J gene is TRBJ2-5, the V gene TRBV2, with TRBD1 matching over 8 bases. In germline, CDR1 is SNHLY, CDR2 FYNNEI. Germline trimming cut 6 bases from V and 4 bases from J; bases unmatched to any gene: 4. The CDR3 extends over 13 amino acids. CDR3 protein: CASRDRARETQYF. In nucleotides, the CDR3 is TGTGCCAGCAGGGACAGGGCACGAGAGACCCAGTACTTC. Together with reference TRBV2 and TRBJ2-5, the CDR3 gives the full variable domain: EPEVTQTPSHQVTQMGQEVILRCVPISNHLYFYWYRQILGQKVEFLVSFYNNEISEKSEIFDDQFSVERPDGSNFTLKIRSTKLEDSAMYFCASRDRARETQYFGPGTRLLVL.

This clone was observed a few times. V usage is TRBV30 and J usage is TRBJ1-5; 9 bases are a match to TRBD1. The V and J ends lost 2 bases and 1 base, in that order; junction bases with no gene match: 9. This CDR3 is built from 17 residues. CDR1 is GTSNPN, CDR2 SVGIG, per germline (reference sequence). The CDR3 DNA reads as TGTGCCTGGAGTAATGGACAGGGGTCATGGAGCAATCAGCCCCAGCATTTT. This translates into CAWSNGQGSWSNQPQHF.

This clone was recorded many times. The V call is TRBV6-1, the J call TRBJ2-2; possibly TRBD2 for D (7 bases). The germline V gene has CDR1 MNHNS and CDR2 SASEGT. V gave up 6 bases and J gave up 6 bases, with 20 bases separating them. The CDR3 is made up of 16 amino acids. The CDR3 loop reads CASREYTGEGAGELFF. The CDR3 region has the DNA TGTGCCAGCAGGGAATATACGGGGGAGGGGGCCGGGGAGCTGTTTTTT.

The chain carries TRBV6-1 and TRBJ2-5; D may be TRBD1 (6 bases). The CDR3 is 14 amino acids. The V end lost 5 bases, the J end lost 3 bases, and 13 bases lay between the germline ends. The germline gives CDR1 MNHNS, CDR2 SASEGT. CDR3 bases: TGTGCCAGCAGTATTTCGCAGGGGAAAGAGACCCAGTACTTC. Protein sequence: CASSISQGKETQYF.

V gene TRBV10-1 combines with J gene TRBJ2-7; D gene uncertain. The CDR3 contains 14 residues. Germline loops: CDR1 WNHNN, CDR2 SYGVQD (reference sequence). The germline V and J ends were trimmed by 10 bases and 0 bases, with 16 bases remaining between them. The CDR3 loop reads CATSRDPSSYEQYF. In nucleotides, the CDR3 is TGCGCCACCTCGCGCGATCCAAGCTCCTACGAGCAGTACTTC.

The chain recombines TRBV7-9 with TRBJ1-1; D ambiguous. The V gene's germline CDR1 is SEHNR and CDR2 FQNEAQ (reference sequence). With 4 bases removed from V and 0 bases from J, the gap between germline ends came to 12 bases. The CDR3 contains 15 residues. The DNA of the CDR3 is TGTGCCAGCAGCTCCCTTGGTAGTCTGAACACTGAAGCTTTCTTT. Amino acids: CASSSLGSLNTEAFF. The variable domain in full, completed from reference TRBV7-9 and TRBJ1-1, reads DTGVSQNPRHKITKRGQNVTFRCDPISEHNRLYWYRQTLGQGPEFLTYFQNEAQLEKSRLLSDRFSAERPKGSFSTLEIQRTEQGDSAMYLCASSSLGSLNTEAFFGQGTRLTVV.

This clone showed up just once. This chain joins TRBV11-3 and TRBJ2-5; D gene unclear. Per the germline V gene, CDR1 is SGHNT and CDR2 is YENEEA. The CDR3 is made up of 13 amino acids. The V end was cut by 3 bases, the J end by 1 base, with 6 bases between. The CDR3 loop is CASSFGSQETQYF. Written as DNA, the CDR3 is TGTGCCAGCAGCTTTGGCAGCCAAGAGACCCAGTACTTC.

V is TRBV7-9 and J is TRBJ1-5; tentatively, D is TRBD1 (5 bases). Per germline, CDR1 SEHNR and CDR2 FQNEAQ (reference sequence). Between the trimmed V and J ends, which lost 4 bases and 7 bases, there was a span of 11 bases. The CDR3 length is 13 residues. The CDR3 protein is CASSSGGEQPQHF. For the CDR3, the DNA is TGTGCCAGCAGCTCCGGAGGGGAGCAGCCCCAGCATTTT.

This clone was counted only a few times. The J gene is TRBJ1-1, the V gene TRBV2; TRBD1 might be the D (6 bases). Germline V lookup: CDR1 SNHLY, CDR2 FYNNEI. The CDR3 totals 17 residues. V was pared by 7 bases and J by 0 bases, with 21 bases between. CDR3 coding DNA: TGTGCCAGCATCCTCGGCGGGGGCGGGAACATGAACACTGAAGCTTTCTTT. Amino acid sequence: CASILGGGGNMNTEAFF.